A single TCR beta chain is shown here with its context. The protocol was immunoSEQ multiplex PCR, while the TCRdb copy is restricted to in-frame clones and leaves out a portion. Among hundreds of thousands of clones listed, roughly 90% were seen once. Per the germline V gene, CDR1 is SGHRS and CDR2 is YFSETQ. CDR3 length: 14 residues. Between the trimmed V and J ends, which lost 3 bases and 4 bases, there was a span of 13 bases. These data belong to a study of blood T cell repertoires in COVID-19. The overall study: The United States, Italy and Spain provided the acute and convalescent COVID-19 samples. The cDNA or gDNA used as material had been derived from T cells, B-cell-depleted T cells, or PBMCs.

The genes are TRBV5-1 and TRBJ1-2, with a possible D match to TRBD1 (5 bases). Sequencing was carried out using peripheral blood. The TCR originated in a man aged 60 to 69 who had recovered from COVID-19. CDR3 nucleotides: TGCGCCAGCAGCTGGGACGGCGGGAGCTATGGCTACACCTTC. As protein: CASSWDGGSYGYTF. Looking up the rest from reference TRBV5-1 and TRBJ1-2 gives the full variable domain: KAGVTQTPRYLIKTRGQQVTLSCSPISGHRSVSWYQQTPGQGLQFLFEYFSETQRNKGNFPGRFSGRQFSNSRSEMNVSTLELGDSALYLCASSWDGGSYGYTFGSGTRLTVV.